Below, one TCR beta chain is given with its context. What it binds is unknown. As the template, RNA transcripts were used to amplify TCR beta CDR3 regions. Second-round multiplex PCR came after first-round RT-PCR with HTBI primers. TCRdb re-called the multiplex PCR reads with MiXCR, one entry per CDR3 protein. The table includes just over 400,000 distinct CDR3 sequences, around 21% detected once. Trimming took off 1 base at V and 4 bases at J, with 10 bases between the two ends. The CDR3 extends over 15 amino acids. Per germline, CDR1 SGHNT and CDR2 YENEEA. These data belong to a study of Graves' ophthalmopathy and Graves' hyperthyroidism. On the study more broadly: Sampling took place at initial diagnosis, with peripheral blood obtained before any treatment.

Overall study results and limits: Distinction of ophthalmopathy from stable hyperthyroidism by a 13-signature model reached nearly 90% sensitivity and 81.08% specificity. Blood was where most expanded thyroid clonotypes above 0.001 frequency also turned up.

Exclusion covered patients with other autoimmune diseases or uncontrolled infections (as well as pregnancy or lactation). The sequence derives from a young woman with stable Graves' hyperthyroidism. The sample consisted of peripheral blood. This rearrangement joins TRBV11-3 to TRBJ2-2; D not certain. This chain's CDR3 is CASSLAVSTTGELFF. In nucleotides, the CDR3 is TGTGCCAGCAGCTTAGCGGTGTCTACCACCGGGGAGCTGTTTTTT.